These 3 T cell receptor beta chains share one sample of origin, sequenced in a study of cytomegalovirus exposure and HLA in healthy donors. Primers: 60 Vbeta forward and 13 Jbeta reverse. Method: immunoSEQ multiplex PCR; TCRdb's copy keeps in-frame clones and lacks some. The table includes 150,000 to 200,000 clones, 82% detected once. The sample consisted of PBMCs. These receptor sequences come from a male donor in good health and CMV-seronegative.

Comments on this clone: A junction boundary mismatches the germline segment, possibly from a read error. The chain links TRBV2 to TRBJ2-3; 7 bases agree with TRBD1. CDR3 length equals 16 residues. CDR1 and CDR2 (germline): SNHLY, FYNNEI. The CDR3 nucleotides are TGTGCCAGCAGAGAAGAGACAGGGTGGGTCACAGATACGCAGTATTTT. Its protein is CASREETGWVTDTQYF.

The chain links TRBV9 to TRBJ2-7; weak D call: TRBD1 (6 bases). The CDR3 consists of 20 residues. The germline gives CDR1 SGDLS, CDR2 YYNGEE. With 4 bases removed from V and 4 bases from J, the gap between germline ends came to 33 bases. The CDR3 DNA sequence: TGTGCCAGCAGCCGACGGCAAAATAGGCCGGGCCAGGGGCCTCATTACGAGCAGTACTTC. Its translation: CASSRRQNRPGQGPHYEQYF. The full variable domain, with the rest looked up from reference TRBV9 and TRBJ2-7, is DSGVTQTPKHLITATGQRVTLRCSPRSGDLSVYWYQQSLDQGLQFLIQYYNGEERAKGNILERFSAQQFPDLHSELNLSSLELGDSALYFCASSRRQNRPGQGPHYEQYFGPGTRLTVT.

The chain joins TRBV7-9 to TRBJ2-5; D may be TRBD1 (5 bases). The germline V gene has CDR1 SEHNR and CDR2 FQNEAQ (reference sequence). This CDR3 is built from 14 residues. Deletions cut 3 bases from V and 5 bases from J, with 13 bases between. Here the CDR3 DNA reads TGTGCCAGCAGCTTCGGTAGGGGCGAGGAGACCCAGTACTTC. As protein: CASSFGRGEETQYF.